The rows below give T cell receptor beta chains drawn from one sample of a study of radiation and T cells in renal cell carcinoma. Repertoires were generated with immunoSEQ multiplex PCR, while TCRdb's copy carries only in-frame clones and drops some. The table has 97,000 or so clones, roughly 88% seen once. Sequencing was performed on blood, taken from a patient whose treatment included radiotherapy and nephrectomy. Receptors were obtained from a man in his 60s with renal cell carcinoma. Both conserved end residues are part of each CDR3. Each record gives: J gene, D gene, clone size, V gene, CDR3 protein, CDR3 DNA. D genes are given only for firm matches. Clone size is stated in some rows and not others, as once, few, many or a class when expanded.

j_call: TRBJ1-4; d_call: NA; clone_size: NA; v_call: TRBV10-3; cdr3_aa: CAISGNNEKLFF; cdr3_nt: TGTGCCATCAGTGGGAACAATGAAAAACTGTTTTTT
j_call: TRBJ1-4; d_call: NA; clone_size: NA; v_call: TRBV15; cdr3_aa: CATSRDEQEKLFF; cdr3_nt: TGTGCCACCAGCAGAGATGAACAAGAAAAACTGTTTTTT
j_call: TRBJ1-1; d_call: NA; clone_size: NA; v_call: TRBV2; cdr3_aa: CASSFGPGSTEAFF; cdr3_nt: TGTGCCAGCAGCTTCGGTCCAGGGAGCACTGAAGCTTTCTTT
j_call: TRBJ2-1; d_call: TRBD2; clone_size: NA; v_call: TRBV19; cdr3_aa: CASSLTSGGSYNEQFF; cdr3_nt: TGTGCCAGTAGTTTGACTAGCGGGGGATCCTACAATGAGCAGTTCTTC
j_call: TRBJ2-3; d_call: NA; clone_size: NA; v_call: TRBV29-1; cdr3_aa: CSVVEGTDTQYF; cdr3_nt: TGCAGCGTTGTGGAAGGCACAGATACGCAGTATTTT
j_call: TRBJ2-7; d_call: NA; clone_size: NA; v_call: TRBV6-5; cdr3_aa: CASIDGFSYEQYF; cdr3_nt: TGTGCCAGCATCGACGGTTTCTCCTACGAGCAGTACTTC
j_call: TRBJ2-5; d_call: NA; clone_size: NA; v_call: TRBV30; cdr3_aa: CAWSVREQGETQYF; cdr3_nt: TGTGCCTGGAGTGTTCGGGAGCAAGGGGAGACCCAGTACTTC
j_call: TRBJ1-2; d_call: NA; clone_size: NA; v_call: TRBV18; cdr3_aa: CASSPTDANYGYTF; cdr3_nt: TGTGCCAGCTCACCGACGGACGCGAACTATGGCTACACCTTC
j_call: TRBJ1-2; d_call: NA; clone_size: NA; v_call: TRBV10-2; cdr3_aa: CASSESTVGSYGYTF; cdr3_nt: TGCGCCAGCAGTGAGTCGACGGTAGGGTCCTATGGCTACACCTTC
j_call: TRBJ1-2; d_call: TRBD1; clone_size: NA; v_call: TRBV27; cdr3_aa: CASSRQGAESRGYTF; cdr3_nt: TGTGCCAGCAGTCGGCAGGGGGCGGAATCGAGGGGCTACACCTTC
j_call: TRBJ1-2; d_call: NA; clone_size: NA; v_call: TRBV9; cdr3_aa: CASSVRTNYGYTF; cdr3_nt: TGTGCCAGCAGCGTACGCACGAACTATGGCTACACCTTC
j_call: TRBJ2-7; d_call: NA; clone_size: NA; v_call: TRBV7-6; cdr3_aa: CASSFRRSGASSEQYF; cdr3_nt: TGTGCCAGCAGCTTCCGCCGTTCGGGAGCCTCCTCCGAGCAGTACTTC
j_call: TRBJ1-1; d_call: NA; clone_size: NA; v_call: TRBV6-1; cdr3_aa: CASSEPETEAFF; cdr3_nt: TGTGCCAGCAGTGAACCTGAGACTGAAGCTTTCTTT
j_call: TRBJ2-7; d_call: NA; clone_size: NA; v_call: TRBV6-6; cdr3_aa: CASSRTVSSYEQYF; cdr3_nt: TGTGCCAGCAGCCGGACGGTCAGCTCCTACGAGCAGTACTTC
j_call: TRBJ1-5; d_call: NA; clone_size: once; v_call: TRBV19; cdr3_aa: CASTGGFGNQPQHF; cdr3_nt: TGTGCCAGTACGGGGGGATTTGGCAATCAGCCCCAGCATTTT
j_call: TRBJ2-3; d_call: NA; clone_size: NA; v_call: TRBV5-6; cdr3_aa: CASSYISGYSTDTQYF; cdr3_nt: TGTGCCAGCAGCTACATAAGCGGCTATAGCACAGATACGCAGTATTTT
j_call: TRBJ2-7; d_call: NA; clone_size: NA; v_call: TRBV6-5; cdr3_aa: CASMSVYEQYF; cdr3_nt: TGTGCCAGCATGTCGGTCTACGAGCAGTACTTC
j_call: TRBJ2-1; d_call: TRBD2; clone_size: NA; v_call: TRBV5-1; cdr3_aa: CASSSAGTSGSGEQFF; cdr3_nt: TGCGCCAGCAGCTCCGCCGGGACTAGCGGGAGTGGGGAGCAGTTCTTC
j_call: TRBJ2-7; d_call: NA; clone_size: NA; v_call: TRBV10-2; cdr3_aa: CASEAGRYEQYF; cdr3_nt: TGCGCCAGCGAGGCGGGGAGATACGAGCAGTACTTC
j_call: TRBJ1-4; d_call: TRBD1; clone_size: NA; v_call: TRBV7-9; cdr3_aa: CASSLTGGNEKLFF; cdr3_nt: TGTGCCAGCAGCTTGACAGGGGGTAATGAAAAACTGTTTTTT
j_call: TRBJ2-3; d_call: TRBD2; clone_size: NA; v_call: TRBV27; cdr3_aa: CASRVAGGEADTQYF; cdr3_nt: TGTGCCAGCAGGGTAGCGGGAGGAGAGGCAGATACGCAGTATTTT
j_call: TRBJ1-2; d_call: NA; clone_size: NA; v_call: TRBV5-1; cdr3_aa: CASTLSLDTNYGYTF; cdr3_nt: TGCGCCAGCACCCTTTCCTTGGACACCAACTATGGCTACACCTTC
j_call: TRBJ2-7; d_call: TRBD1; clone_size: NA; v_call: TRBV2; cdr3_aa: CASRESGGGQGLTYEQYF; cdr3_nt: TGTGCCAGCAGGGAAAGTGGGGGTGGACAGGGGTTAACCTACGAGCAGTACTTC